This note documents a single TCR beta chain sequence. This sample was included in a study of blood T cell repertoires in COVID-19. Measured with immunoSEQ multiplex PCR; TCRdb has only the in-frame clones, and not every one. The table has roughly 150,000 clones, roughly nine tenths seen once. This receptor was obtained from a woman in her 70s with acute or convalescent COVID-19. Sequences were obtained from peripheral blood.

CDR3 DNA: TGCGCCAGCACCCTTAGTAGGGGCGTGAACACCGGGGAGCTGTTTTTT. This gives the protein CASTLSRGVNTGELFF. The chain recombines TRBV10-2 with TRBJ2-2, with D tentatively TRBD1 (5 bases). In germline, CDR1 is WSHSY, CDR2 SAAADI. The CDR3 runs 16 residues. Trimming stripped 7 bases from V and 1 base from J, with 16 bases between.